This T cell receptor (beta chain) was documented in a study of shared clonotypes between healthy human individuals. Study-level findings and limits: The rarefaction results pointed to incomplete sorted-subset sequencing despite large depth. Non-shared clonotypes had lower generation probabilities than clonotypes shared by all four sorted-subset donors.

TCRdb's copy holds only in-frame clones and misses some; the assay was immunoSEQ multiplex PCR. The repertoire consists of some 1,400,000 clones, with roughly 97% occurring once and the leading ten covering about 1.2%. The healthy adult donors were HIV-negative and reported no recent acute infections or vaccinations. Turning to this clone: Its antigen remains unknown. Sequence at one end of the junction differs from germline and may be a read error.

CDR1 and CDR2 (germline): SSHAT, FNYEAQ (reference sequence). This CDR3 has 13 residues. The chain joins TRBV7-7 to TRBJ2-2; D not certain. The sequencing input was naive CD4+ T cells sorted from blood. Subset reported: CD45RA+ positively selected. The source is a man younger than 45 in good health. This chain's CDR3 is CASSSILGGELFF. The CDR3 coding sequence is TGTGCTAGCAGCTCTATCTTGGGCGGGGAGCTGTTTTTT. The full variable domain, rest sourced from reference TRBV7-7 and TRBJ2-2, is GAGVSQSPRYKVTKRGQDVTLRCDPISSHATLYWYQQALGQGPEFLTYFNYEAQPDKSGLPSDRFSAERPEGSISTLTIQRTEQRDSAMYRCASSSILGGELFFGEGSRLTVL.